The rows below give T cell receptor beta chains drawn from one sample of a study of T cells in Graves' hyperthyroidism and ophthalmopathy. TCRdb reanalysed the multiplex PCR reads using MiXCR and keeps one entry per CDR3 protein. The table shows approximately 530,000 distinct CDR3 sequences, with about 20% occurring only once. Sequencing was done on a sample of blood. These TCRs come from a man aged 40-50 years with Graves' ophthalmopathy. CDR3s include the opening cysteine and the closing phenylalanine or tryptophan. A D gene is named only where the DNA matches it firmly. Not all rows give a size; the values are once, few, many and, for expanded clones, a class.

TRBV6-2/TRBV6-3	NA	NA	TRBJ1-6	TGTGCCAGCAAAGAGGTTGTTAATTCACCCCTCCACTTT	CASKEVVNSPLHF
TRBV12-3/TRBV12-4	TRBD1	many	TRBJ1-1	TGTGCCAGCAGTTTTAACAGGGGGCAGACTGAAGCTTTCTTT	CASSFNRGQTEAFF
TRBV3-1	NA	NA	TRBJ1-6	TGTGCCAGCAGCCAAGCCCCGCAGGGGAATTCACCCCTCCACTTT	CASSQAPQGNSPLHF
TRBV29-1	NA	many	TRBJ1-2	TGCAGCGTCCACGAAGGGGACCCGGACTATGGCTACACCTTC	CSVHEGDPDYGYTF
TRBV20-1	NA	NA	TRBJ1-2	TGCAGTGCGAGAATAGCAGCTGGCTACACCTTC	CSARIAAGYTF
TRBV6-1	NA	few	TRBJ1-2	TGTGCCAGCAGTGAATCCGGCCTGGGGGGCTACACCTTC	CASSESGLGGYTF
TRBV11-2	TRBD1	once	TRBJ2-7	TGTGCCAGCGGATACCCCCCTACCGGGACAGGGGAATTCTACGAGCAGTACTTC	CASGYPPTGTGEFYEQYF
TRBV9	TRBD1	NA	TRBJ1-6	TGTGCCAGCAGCGCCGGACAGGGGCCACCCCTCCACTTT	CASSAGQGPPLHF
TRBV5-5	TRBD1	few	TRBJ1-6	TGTGCCAGCAGCTCTCTCGGGGACAGGGCGTCACCCCTCCACTTT	CASSSLGDRASPLHF
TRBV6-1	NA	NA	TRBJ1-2	TGTGCCAGCAGTGAACTCGCTTCCGGGGACGGCCAGGACGACACCTTC	CASSELASGDGQDDTF
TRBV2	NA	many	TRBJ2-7	TGTGCCAGCAGTGTAGATCAGGGCGTCCACGAGCAGTACTTC	CASSVDQGVHEQYF
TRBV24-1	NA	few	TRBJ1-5	TGTGCCACCAGTGATTTTGCGAGCAATCAGCCCCAGCATTTT	CATSDFASNQPQHF
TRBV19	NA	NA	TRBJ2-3	TGTGCCAGTAGTAGTCTTCTTGGGAATACGCAGTATTTT	CASSSLLGNTQYF
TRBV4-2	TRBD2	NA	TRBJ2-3	TGTGCCAGCAGCCAAGAATTAGCGGGAGGAAGAGATACGCAGTATTTT	CASSQELAGGRDTQYF
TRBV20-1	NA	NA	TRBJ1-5	TGCAGTGCTAGAGATCCCCCTCAGCCCCAGCATTTT	CSARDPPQPQHF
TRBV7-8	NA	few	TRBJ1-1	TGTGCCAGCAGCTTAGGGGGGAGTGCGGCTGAAGCTTTCTTT	CASSLGGSAAEAFF